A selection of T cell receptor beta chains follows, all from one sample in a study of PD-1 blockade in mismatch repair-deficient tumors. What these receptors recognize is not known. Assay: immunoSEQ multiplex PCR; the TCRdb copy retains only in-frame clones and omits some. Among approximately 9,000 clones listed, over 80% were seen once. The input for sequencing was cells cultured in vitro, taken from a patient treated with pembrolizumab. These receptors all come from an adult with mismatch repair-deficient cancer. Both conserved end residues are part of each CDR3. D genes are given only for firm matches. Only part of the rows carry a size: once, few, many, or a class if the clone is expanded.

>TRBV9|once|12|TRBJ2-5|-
TGTGCCAGCAGCGTACCCGGGGGGACCCAGTACTTC
CASSVPGGTQYF
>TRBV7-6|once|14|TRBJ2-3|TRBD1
TGTGCCAGCAGCCAAGGGTCAGGGGGAGATACGCAGTATTTT
CASSQGSGGDTQYF
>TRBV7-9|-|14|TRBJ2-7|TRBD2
TGTGCCAGCAGCCTTAGCGGGAACCCCTACGAGCAGTACTTC
CASSLSGNPYEQYF
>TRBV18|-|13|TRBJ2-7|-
TGTGCCAGCTCACCAGGGGCTGGGGACGAGCAGTACTTC
CASSPGAGDEQYF
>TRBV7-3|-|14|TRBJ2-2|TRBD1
TGTGCCAGCAGCCCAGCCCAGGGGGCCGGGGAGCTGTTTTTT
CASSPAQGAGELFF
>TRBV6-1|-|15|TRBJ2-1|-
TGTGCCAGCAGTGAAATGATCATCTCCTACAATGAGCAGTTCTTC
CASSEMIISYNEQFF
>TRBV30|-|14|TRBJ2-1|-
TGTGCCTGGAGTGGGGGGATCTCCTACAATGAGCAGTTCTTC
CAWSGGISYNEQFF
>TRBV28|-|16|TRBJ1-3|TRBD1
TGTGCCAGCAGAAGGAACCAGGGGGGCTCTGGAAACACCATATATTTT
CASRRNQGGSGNTIYF
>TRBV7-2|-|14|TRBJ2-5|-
TGTGCCAGCAGTTGGAGTTATGGGGGAGAGACCCAGTACTTC
CASSWSYGGETQYF
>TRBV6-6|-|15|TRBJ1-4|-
TGTGCCAGCGGACGGAACAGAGCAACTAATGAAAAACTGTTTTTT
CASGRNRATNEKLFF
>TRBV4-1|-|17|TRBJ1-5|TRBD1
TGCGCCAGCAGCCAAGTAATAAACAGGGGGTATTTTCAGCCCCAGCATTTT
CASSQVINRGYFQPQHF
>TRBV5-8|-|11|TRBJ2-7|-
TGTGCCAGCAGCTTGGCCTACGAGCAGTACTTC
CASSLAYEQYF
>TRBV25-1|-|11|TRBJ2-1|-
TGTGCCAGCAGTGATATCCAGGGTCACTTCTTC
CASSDIQGHFF
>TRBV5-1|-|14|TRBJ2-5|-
TGCGCCAGCAGCTTGGAGCCCCTTCAAGAGACCCAGTACTTC
CASSLEPLQETQYF
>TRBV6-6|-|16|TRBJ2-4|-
TGTGCCAGCAGTACGACTAGTTTAATAGCCAAAAACATTCAGTACTTC
CASSTTSLIAKNIQYF
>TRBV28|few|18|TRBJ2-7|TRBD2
TGTGCCAGCAGCCCCCTGGGGACTAGCGGTTTTCCCCTCTACGAGCAGTACTTC
CASSPLGTSGFPLYEQYF
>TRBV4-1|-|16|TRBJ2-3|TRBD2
TGCGCCAGCAGCTCCTATCTAGCGGGAGAAGCAGATACGCAGTATTTT
CASSSYLAGEADTQYF
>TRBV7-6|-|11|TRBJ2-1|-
TGTGCCAGCAGCCTGTTAGAGGAACAGTTCTTC
CASSLLEEQFF
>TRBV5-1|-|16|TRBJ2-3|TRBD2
TGCGCCAGCAGCTTGGCCCTAGCGGGAGGTGGGGATACGCAGTATTTT
CASSLALAGGGDTQYF
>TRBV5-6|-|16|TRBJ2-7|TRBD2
TGTGCCAGCAGCTTTCTGACTAGCGGACACTCCTACGAGCAGTACTTC
CASSFLTSGHSYEQYF
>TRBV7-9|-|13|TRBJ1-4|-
TGTGCCAGCACCACCCGGACAGAGGAAAAACTGTTTTTT
CASTTRTEEKLFF
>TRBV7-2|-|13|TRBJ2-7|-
TGTGCCAGCAGCTTTTGGGGAGACTACGAGCAGTACTTC
CASSFWGDYEQYF
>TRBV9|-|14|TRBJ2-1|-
TGTGCCAGCAGCGAGGCGGGCTCCTACAATGAGCAGTTCTTC
CASSEAGSYNEQFF
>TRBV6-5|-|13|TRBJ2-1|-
TGTGCCAGCAGTCGTGACTACGACAATGAGCAGTTCTTC
CASSRDYDNEQFF
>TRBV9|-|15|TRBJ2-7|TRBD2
TGTGCCAGCAGCGCGGGACTAGCGGGAAGCTACGAGCAGTACTTC
CASSAGLAGSYEQYF
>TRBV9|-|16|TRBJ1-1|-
TGTGCCAGCAGCGTAGTTAGAGTGGGGGTCGGCACTGAAGCTTTCTTT
CASSVVRVGVGTEAFF
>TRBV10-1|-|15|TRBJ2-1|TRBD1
TGCGCCAGCAGTGAGTTGCGACAGGGGTTAAATGAGCAGTTCTTC
CASSELRQGLNEQFF
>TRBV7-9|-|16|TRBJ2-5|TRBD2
TGTGCCAGCAGCTTAGCAGGGCGGGAGGAGGGTGAGACCCAGTACTTC
CASSLAGREEGETQYF
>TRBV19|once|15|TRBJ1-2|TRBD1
TGTGCCAGTAGTATAGGACAGGGGAACATCTATGGCTACACCTTC
CASSIGQGNIYGYTF
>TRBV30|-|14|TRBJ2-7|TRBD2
TGTGCCTGGAGTGGCGGACTAGCAATCTACGAGCAGTACTTC
CAWSGGLAIYEQYF
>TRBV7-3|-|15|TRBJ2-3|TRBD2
TGTGCCAGCAGCTTAACCGGGGGGGAATGGAATACGCAGTATTTT
CASSLTGGEWNTQYF
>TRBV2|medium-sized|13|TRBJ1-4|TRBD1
TGTGCCACCAGGACAGGGGCTAATGAAAAACTGTTTTTT
CATRTGANEKLFF
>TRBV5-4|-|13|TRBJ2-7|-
TGTGCCAGCGCCGCCCCGGAGGACTACGAGCAGTACTTC
CASAAPEDYEQYF
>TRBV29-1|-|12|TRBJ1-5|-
TGCAGCGTTCGCGATGGCAATCAGCCCCAGCATTTT
CSVRDGNQPQHF
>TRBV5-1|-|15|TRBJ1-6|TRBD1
TGCGCCAGCAGCCCTGACAGGGGGGGACAGTCACCCCTCCACTTT
CASSPDRGGQSPLHF
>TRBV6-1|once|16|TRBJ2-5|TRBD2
TGTGCCAGCAGTGAAGTCTATAGAGCGGGAGTCGAGACCCAGTACTTC
CASSEVYRAGVETQYF
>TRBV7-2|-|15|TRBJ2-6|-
TGTGCCAGCAGCTGGGACGGGACTGGGGCCAACGTCCTGACTTTC
CASSWDGTGANVLTF
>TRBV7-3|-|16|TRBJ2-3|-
TGTGCCAGCAGCTTAAGGTCGGGAGAACCCACAGATACGCAGTATTTT
CASSLRSGEPTDTQYF
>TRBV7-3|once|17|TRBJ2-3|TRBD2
TGTGCCAGCAGCATGCGACTAGCGGGAGGTTCGACAGATACGCAGTATTTT
CASSMRLAGGSTDTQYF
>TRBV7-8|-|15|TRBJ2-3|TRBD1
TGTGCCAGCAGCTTATGGGGACAGGGGGGAGATACGCAGTATTTT
CASSLWGQGGDTQYF
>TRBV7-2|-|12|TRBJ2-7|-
TGTGCCAGCAGCCACATCTATTACGAGCAGTACTTC
CASSHIYYEQYF
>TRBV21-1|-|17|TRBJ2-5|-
TGTGCCAGCAGCTTACCGGGACTAGCGGGACACCAAGAGACCCAGTACTTC
CASSLPGLAGHQETQYF
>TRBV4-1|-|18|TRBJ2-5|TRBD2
TGCGCCAGCAGCCAGCCCACCCCGGGACTAGCGGCTCAAGAGACCCAGTACTTC
CASSQPTPGLAAQETQYF
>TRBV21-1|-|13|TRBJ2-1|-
TGTGCCAGCAGCGACAACAGGGACAATGAGCAGTTCTTC
CASSDNRDNEQFF
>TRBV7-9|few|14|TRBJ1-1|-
TGTGCCAGCAGCTTAGGGGAAGGGGTCACTGAAGCTTTCTTT
CASSLGEGVTEAFF
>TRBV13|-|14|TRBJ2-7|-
TGTGCCAGCAGCCCTTCACTGGGCTCCTACGAGCAGTACTTC
CASSPSLGSYEQYF
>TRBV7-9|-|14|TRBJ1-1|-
TGTGCCAGCAGCACCAGGGGTTCGGGCACTGAAGCTTTCTTT
CASSTRGSGTEAFF
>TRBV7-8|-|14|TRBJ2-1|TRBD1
TGTGCCAGCAGCCGCAGGGGGCGCATGAATGAGCAGTTCTTC
CASSRRGRMNEQFF
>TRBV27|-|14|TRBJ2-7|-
TGTGCCAGCAGTTTATCTTGGGGCACCTACGAGCAGTACTTC
CASSLSWGTYEQYF